This TCR beta chain comes out of a study of blood T cell repertoires in COVID-19. About the study: Researchers got acute and convalescent COVID-19 samples from the United States, Italy and Spain. T cells, B-cell-depleted T cells, or PBMCs provided the cDNA or gDNA that served as material.

The data were produced by immunoSEQ multiplex PCR, yet TCRdb's version contains in-frame clones alone and is incomplete. The sample lists 150,000 to 200,000 clones, 70% to 90% occurring once. This CDR3 comprises 13 residues. Germline V gene data show CDR1 as SNHLY and CDR2 as FYNNEI. The germline V and J ends were trimmed by 8 bases and 4 bases, with 14 bases remaining between them. The rearrangement uses TRBV2 and TRBJ1-1; no reliable D call. The sequenced sample was peripheral blood. This clonotype originated in a man aged 55 to 70 who had recovered from COVID-19. In nucleotides, the CDR3 is TGTGCCAGCGGACTCAGACCTGGCACTGAAGCTTTCTTT. The encoded protein is CASGLRPGTEAFF.